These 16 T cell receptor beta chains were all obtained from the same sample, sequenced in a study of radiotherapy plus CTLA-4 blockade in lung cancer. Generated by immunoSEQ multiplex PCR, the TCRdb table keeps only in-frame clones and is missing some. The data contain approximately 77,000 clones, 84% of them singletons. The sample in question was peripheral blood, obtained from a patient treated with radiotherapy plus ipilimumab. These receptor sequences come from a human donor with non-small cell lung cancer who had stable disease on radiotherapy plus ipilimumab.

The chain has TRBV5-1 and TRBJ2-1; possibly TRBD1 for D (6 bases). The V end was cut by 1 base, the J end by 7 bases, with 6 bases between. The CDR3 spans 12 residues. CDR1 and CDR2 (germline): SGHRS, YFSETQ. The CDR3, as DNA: TGCGCCAGCAGCTTGCAGGGGAATGAGCAGTTCTTC. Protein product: CASSLQGNEQFF.

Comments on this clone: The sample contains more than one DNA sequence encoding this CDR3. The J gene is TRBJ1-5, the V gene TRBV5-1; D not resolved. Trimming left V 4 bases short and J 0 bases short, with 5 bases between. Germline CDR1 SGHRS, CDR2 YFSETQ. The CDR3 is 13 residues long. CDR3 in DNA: TGCGCCAGCAGCCCGGATAGCAATCAGCCCCAGCATTTT. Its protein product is CASSPDSNQPQHF.

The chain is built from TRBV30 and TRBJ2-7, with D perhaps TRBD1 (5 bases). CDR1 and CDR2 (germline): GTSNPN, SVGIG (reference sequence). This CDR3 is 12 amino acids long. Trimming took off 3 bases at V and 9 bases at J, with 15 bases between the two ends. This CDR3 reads CAWSPKGIPQYF. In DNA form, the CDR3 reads TGTGCCTGGAGCCCTAAGGGGATCCCGCAGTACTTC.

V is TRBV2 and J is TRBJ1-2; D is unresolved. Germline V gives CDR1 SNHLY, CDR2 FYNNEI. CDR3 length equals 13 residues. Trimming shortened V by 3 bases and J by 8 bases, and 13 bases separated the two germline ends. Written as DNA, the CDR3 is TGTGCCAGCAGTGACGCGAGGGAAGGAGGCTACACCTTC. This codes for CASSDAREGGYTF.

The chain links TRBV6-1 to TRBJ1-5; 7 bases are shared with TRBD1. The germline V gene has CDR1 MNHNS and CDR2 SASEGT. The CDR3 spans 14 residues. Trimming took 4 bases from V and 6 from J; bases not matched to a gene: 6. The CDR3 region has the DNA TGTGCCAGCAGTGGCAGGGGGACGGGTCAGCCCCAGCATTTT. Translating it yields CASSGRGTGQPQHF.

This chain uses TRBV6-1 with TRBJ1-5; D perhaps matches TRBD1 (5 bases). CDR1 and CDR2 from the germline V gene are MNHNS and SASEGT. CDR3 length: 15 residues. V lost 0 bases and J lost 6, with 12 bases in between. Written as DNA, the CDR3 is TGTGCCAGCAGTGAAGCGGGGGGGTCCTTTCAGCCCCAGCATTTT. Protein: CASSEAGGSFQPQHF.

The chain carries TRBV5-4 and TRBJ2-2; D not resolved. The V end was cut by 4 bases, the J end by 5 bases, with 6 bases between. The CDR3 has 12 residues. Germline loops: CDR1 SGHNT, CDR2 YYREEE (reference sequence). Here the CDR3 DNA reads TGTGCCAGCAGCCGAGAAACCGGGGAGCTGTTTTTT. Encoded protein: CASSRETGELFF. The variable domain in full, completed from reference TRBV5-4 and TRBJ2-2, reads ETGVTQSPTHLIKTRGQQVTLRCSSQSGHNTVSWYQQALGQGPQFIFQYYREEENGRGNFPPRFSGLQFPNYSSELNVNALELDDSALYLCASSRETGELFFGEGSRLTVL.

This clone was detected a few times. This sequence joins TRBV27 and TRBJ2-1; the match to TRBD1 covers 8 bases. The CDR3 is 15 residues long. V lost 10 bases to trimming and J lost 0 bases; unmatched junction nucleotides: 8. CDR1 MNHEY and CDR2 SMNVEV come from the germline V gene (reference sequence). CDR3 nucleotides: TGTGCCACCAGCGGACAGGGTCTCTCCTACAATGAGCAGTTCTTC. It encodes CATSGQGLSYNEQFF.

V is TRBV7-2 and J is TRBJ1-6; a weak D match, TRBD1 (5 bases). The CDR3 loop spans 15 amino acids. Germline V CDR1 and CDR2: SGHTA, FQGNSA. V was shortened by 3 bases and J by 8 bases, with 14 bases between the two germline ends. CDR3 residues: CASSFHRGLDSPLHF. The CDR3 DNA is TGTGCCAGCAGCTTCCACCGGGGACTCGATTCACCCCTCCACTTT.

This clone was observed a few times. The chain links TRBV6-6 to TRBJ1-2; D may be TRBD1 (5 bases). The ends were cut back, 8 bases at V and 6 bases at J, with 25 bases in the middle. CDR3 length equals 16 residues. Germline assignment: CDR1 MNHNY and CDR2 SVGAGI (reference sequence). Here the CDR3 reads CASYLMPGGELDGYTF. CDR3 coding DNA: TGTGCCAGCTATCTCATGCCCGGAGGGGAATTGGATGGCTACACCTTC.

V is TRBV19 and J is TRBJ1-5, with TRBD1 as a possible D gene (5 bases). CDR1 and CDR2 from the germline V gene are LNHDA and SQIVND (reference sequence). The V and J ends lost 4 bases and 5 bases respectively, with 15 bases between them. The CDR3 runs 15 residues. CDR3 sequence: CASSKLQDPHQPQHF. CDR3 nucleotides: TGTGCCAGTAGTAAACTACAGGATCCGCATCAGCCCCAGCATTTT.

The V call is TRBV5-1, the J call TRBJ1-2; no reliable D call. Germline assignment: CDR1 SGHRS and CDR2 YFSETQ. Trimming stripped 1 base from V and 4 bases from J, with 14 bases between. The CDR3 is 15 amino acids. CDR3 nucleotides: TGCGCCAGCAGCTTGAACGCGAGGGTAGGCTATGGCTACACCTTC. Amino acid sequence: CASSLNARVGYGYTF.

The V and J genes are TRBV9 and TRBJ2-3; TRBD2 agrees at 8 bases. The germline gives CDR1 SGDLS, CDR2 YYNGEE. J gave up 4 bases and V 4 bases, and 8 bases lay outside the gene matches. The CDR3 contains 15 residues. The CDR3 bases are TGTGCCAGCAGCCCGCGGGGGGACCGCGCAGATACGCAGTATTTT. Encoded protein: CASSPRGDRADTQYF.

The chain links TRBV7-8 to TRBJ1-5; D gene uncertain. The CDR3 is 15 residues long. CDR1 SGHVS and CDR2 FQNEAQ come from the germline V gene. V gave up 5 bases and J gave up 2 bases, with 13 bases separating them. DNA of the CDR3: TGTGCCAGCAGCCCCACTAGGCTCGGCAATCAGCCCCAGCATTTT. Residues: CASSPTRLGNQPQHF.

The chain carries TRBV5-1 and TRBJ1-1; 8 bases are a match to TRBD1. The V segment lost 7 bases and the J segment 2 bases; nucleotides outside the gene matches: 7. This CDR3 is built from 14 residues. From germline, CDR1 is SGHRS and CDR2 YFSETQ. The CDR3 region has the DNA TGCGCCAGCTCTTGGACAGGGCTTAACACTGAAGCTTTCTTT. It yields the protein CASSWTGLNTEAFF.

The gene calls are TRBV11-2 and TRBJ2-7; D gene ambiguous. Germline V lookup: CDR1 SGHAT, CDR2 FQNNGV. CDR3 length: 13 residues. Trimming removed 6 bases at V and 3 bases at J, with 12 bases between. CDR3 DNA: TGTGCCAGCAGTAGGGCCCCGTACTACGAGCAGTACTTC. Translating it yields CASSRAPYYEQYF. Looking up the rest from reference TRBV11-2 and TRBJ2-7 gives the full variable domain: EAGVAQSPRYKIIEKRQSVAFWCNPISGHATLYWYQQILGQGPKLLIQFQNNGVVDDSQLPKDRFSAERLKGVDSTLKIQPAKLEDSAVYLCASSRAPYYEQYFGPGTRLTVT.